This record concerns one T cell receptor beta chain sequence. Its antigen is unknown. Base qualities were left out, and no much larger clone turns up one base away. Whole blood was collected in K2EDTA tubes by collaborating institutions according to the institutions' own protocols. For TCRbeta analysis, collaborators shipped samples in one of three forms: frozen whole blood, isolated PBMCs, or DNA extracted from either of those sample types. TCRbeta CDR3 regions were amplified from genomic DNA using the immunoSEQ Assay, a bias-controlled multiplex PCR. The original pipeline was this. The number of nucleated cells in each sample was estimated by amplification of reference gene primers within the assay. To quantify the absolute abundance of each unique TCRbeta CDR3 rearrangement, sequence reads were collapsed and filtered. For each sample, productive Simpson clonality was calculated by taking the square root of Simpson's diversity index across productive rearrangements. TCRdb mirrors the immuneACCESS table, restricted to in-frame sequences. Some clones are absent from its copies; in checked studies, under half trace to an unresolved V gene, and the reason for the others is unknown. From that table come the V and J calls and clone size; the DNA was used to work out D and trimming. The sample includes roughly 200,000 clones, with almost 90% observed a single time. Together, the top ten hold 0.62% of the sample.

This sample stems from a study of blood T cell repertoires in COVID-19 (dated by TCRdb to 2020 to 2022). A note on the overall study: Samples from collaborators originated in the United States, Italy and Spain and spanned both the acute and convalescent phases of COVID-19. The samples were drawn from two sources: the first 160 participants of the ongoing ImmuneRACE study, and over 1,000 subjects contributed by 6 global collaborators. Where HLA class I and class II types were available, the types were taken from metadata supplied by the sample provider, not from assay-based typing. Nearly every sample came with metadata listing a de-identified subject ID, COVID-19 status, age in years and sex. Deeply sampled blood TCRbeta repertoires from subjects exposed to, actively infected with, or recovered from COVID-19 were included in the dataset. The repertoires were released in a freely available public database meant as a resource for research on the immune response to SARS-CoV-2. The material from the prospective study consisted of cDNA or gDNA derived from T cells, B-cell-depleted T cells, or PBMCs. The paper as a whole reports these results and caveats: The quantity of clinical and demographic metadata differed by source and by participant and was supplied without curation.

There are 15 amino acids in the CDR3, from cysteine to phenylalanine inclusive. The kept DNA is CDR3 alone, 45 bases in frame from the first base. Per the germline V gene, SGDLS is the CDR1 and YYNGEE is the CDR2. V gives up 2 bases and J gives up 6 bases, and the segment between their germline ends measures 15 bases. The sequenced sample consisted of peripheral blood. The V gene is TRBV9 and the J gene is TRBJ1-5; 6 matching bases give a weak D call of TRBD1. The clonotype comes from a man aged 45-65 years with acute or convalescent COVID-19. The DNA reads TGTGCCAGCAGCGTGGGTTGGCAGGGGAGTCAGCCCCAGCATTTT. Its protein is CASSVGWQGSQPQHF.